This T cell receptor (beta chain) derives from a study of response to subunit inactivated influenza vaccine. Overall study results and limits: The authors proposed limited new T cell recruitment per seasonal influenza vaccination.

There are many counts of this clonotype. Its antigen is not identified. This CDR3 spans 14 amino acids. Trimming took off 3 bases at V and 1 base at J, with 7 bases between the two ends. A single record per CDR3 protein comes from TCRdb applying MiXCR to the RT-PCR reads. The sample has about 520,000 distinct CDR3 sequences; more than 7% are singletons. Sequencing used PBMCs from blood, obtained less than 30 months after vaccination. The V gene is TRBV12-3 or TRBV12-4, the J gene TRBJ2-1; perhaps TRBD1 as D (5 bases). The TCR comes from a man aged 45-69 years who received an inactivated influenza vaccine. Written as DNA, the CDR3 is TGTGCCAGCAGTTTGGGGCCATCCTACAATGAGCAGTTCTTC. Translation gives CASSLGPSYNEQFF.